The 31 T cell receptor beta chains in this list originate from one sample, sequenced in a study of shared clonotypes between healthy human individuals (dated by TCRdb to 2020 to 2022). Libraries were constructed by the immunoSEQ multiplex PCR assay. This immuneACCESS table, as held by TCRdb, lists in-frame sequences with V and J called but not all clones. Of the missing ones, under half trace to an unresolved V gene in checked studies; the others have no known cause. The sample profile shows hundreds of thousands of clones; around 73% of them were found once. The ten most abundant clones make up 1.5% to 2% of the sample. The sequenced material came from memory CD4+ T cells sorted from blood. The cell subset or site label corresponds to: CD45RA-negative fraction. The receptors here all came from a woman aged 30 to 39 in good health.

The chain links TRBV5-1 to TRBJ2-2; D gene unclear. V was pared by 0 bases and J by 5 bases, with 14 bases between. The CDR3 has 16 residues. CDR1 and CDR2 (germline): SGHRS, YFSETQ. CDR3 sequence (DNA): TGCGCCAGCAGCTTGGTTTTTGACGCCGGGACCGGGGAGCTGTTTTTT. This translates into CASSLVFDAGTGELFF.

This chain joins TRBV6-5 and TRBJ2-2; TRBD1 agrees at 7 bases. The V gene end was trimmed by 0 bases and the J gene end by 5 bases; junction bases not matched to a gene: 3. This CDR3 contains 15 residues. Germline V gene lookup returns CDR1 MNHEY and CDR2 SVGAGI. CDR3 sequence: CASSYSTTGTGELFF. The CDR3 DNA sequence: TGTGCCAGCAGTTACTCGACGACAGGGACCGGGGAGCTGTTTTTT.

V is TRBV15 and J is TRBJ2-5; D is possibly TRBD1 (8 bases). The V and J ends lost 2 bases and 4 bases respectively, with 23 bases between them. Germline-derived CDR1 and CDR2 are LNHNV and YYDKDF (reference sequence). The CDR3 extends over 18 amino acids. CDR3 region: CATSRSPRSGGGGETQYF. The CDR3 nucleotides are TGTGCCACCAGCAGATCCCCCCGATCAGGGGGCGGGGGAGAGACCCAGTACTTC.

The CDR3 nucleotides are TGCGCCAGCGGACAGGGGGGCACAGATACGCAGTATTTT. This codes for CASGQGGTDTQYF. The J gene is TRBJ2-3, the V gene TRBV10-1; 10 nucleotides align to TRBD1. The CDR3 spans 13 residues. V dropped 8 bases and J dropped 1; count of bases not matched to a gene: 0. Germline V gene data show CDR1 as WNHNN and CDR2 as SYGVQD (reference sequence).

For this clone: Other DNA sequences in this specimen translate into the identical CDR3. This sequence joins TRBV5-8 and TRBJ2-1; 8 bases agree with TRBD2. V lost 0 bases and J lost 1; bases outside the gene matches: 0. The CDR3 is made up of 15 amino acids. Per the germline V gene, CDR1 is SGHTS and CDR2 is YDEGEE. CDR3 DNA: TGTGCCAGCAGCTTGGGCGGGAGGTCCTACAATGAGCAGTTCTTC. It codes for CASSLGGRSYNEQFF.

The chain links TRBV2 to TRBJ2-7; 8 bases map to TRBD1. The V gene's germline CDR1 is SNHLY and CDR2 FYNNEI. The CDR3 sequence is 14 residues long. The J segment lost 7 bases and the V segment lost 6 bases, leaving 11 bases of the junction unmatched. DNA of the CDR3: TGTGCCAGCAGAGATACGGGACAGGTGGTAGAGCAGTACTTC. It translates to CASRDTGQVVEQYF.

The chain is built from TRBV27 and TRBJ2-7; 8 nucleotides line up with TRBD1. This CDR3 contains 14 residues. The germline gives CDR1 MNHEY, CDR2 SMNVEV (reference sequence). Trimming removed 6 bases from V and 5 bases from J; junction bases left unmatched: 9. The CDR3 protein is CASRLTGGRHEQYF. CDR3 bases: TGTGCCAGCAGATTAACAGGGGGTAGGCACGAGCAGTACTTC.

As DNA, the CDR3 is TGTGCCAGCAGCTCGGCTAGCGGGCCGGGTGAGACCCAGTACTTC. Translating it yields CASSSASGPGETQYF. The rearrangement uses TRBV5-4 and TRBJ2-5; TRBD2 matches at 8 bases. This CDR3 region has 15 residues. Per the germline V gene, CDR1 is SGHNT and CDR2 is YYREEE (reference sequence). V dropped 3 bases and J dropped 5; count of bases not matched to a gene: 9.

The genes are TRBV28 and TRBJ1-1; D is unclear. The CDR3 is 12 residues long. Germline V gene data show CDR1 as MDHEN and CDR2 as SYDVKM. V lost 3 bases, J lost 8 bases, and 10 bases lay in between. The CDR3 region has the DNA TGTGCCAGCAGTTTTATATCGCGGGAAGCTTTCTTT. This encodes CASSFISREAFF.

This chain uses TRBV6-6 with TRBJ2-3, with D perhaps matching TRBD2 (5 bases). With 0 bases removed from V and 1 base from J, the gap between germline ends came to 8 bases. Germline V lookup: CDR1 MNHNY, CDR2 SVGAGI (reference sequence). The CDR3 is 15 residues long. In DNA form, the CDR3 reads TGTGCCAGCAGTTACTCCGCGGAGGGCACAGATACGCAGTATTTT. Encoded protein: CASSYSAEGTDTQYF.

This clone was seen ten or more times. The same CDR3 can be traced to other DNA sequences in this sample. This chain connects TRBV27 to TRBJ2-7; 7 bases map to TRBD1. V dropped 4 bases and J dropped 2; count of bases not matched to a gene: 5. CDR3 length equals 14 residues. The germline V gene encodes CDR1 MNHEY and CDR2 SMNVEV (reference sequence). The CDR3 region has the DNA TGTGCCAGCAGTTCTACCGGGACAGCCTACGAGCAGTACTTC. This gives the protein CASSSTGTAYEQYF.

This clone was counted ten times or more. This sequence joins TRBV5-1 and TRBJ2-2; D gene uncertain. This CDR3 spans 14 amino acids. Germline V gives CDR1 SGHRS, CDR2 YFSETQ. V gave up 7 bases and J gave up 0 bases, with 10 bases separating them. DNA of the CDR3: TGCGCCAGCTTGCCTGGGACGAACACCGGGGAGCTGTTTTTT. It codes for CASLPGTNTGELFF.

The V call is TRBV7-8, the J call TRBJ1-4; TRBD1 might be the D (5 bases). Germline V gene data show CDR1 as SGHVS and CDR2 as FQNEAQ. Trimming took 5 bases from V and 5 from J, leaving 9 bases between them. The CDR3 contains 13 residues. CDR3 nucleotides: TGTGCCAGCAGCGTGGGGCGGAATGAAAAACTGTTTTTT. Translation gives CASSVGRNEKLFF.

V gene TRBV2 combines with J gene TRBJ2-1; TRBD2 aligns across 7 bases. The CDR3 sequence is 14 residues long. The V and J ends lost 7 bases and 8 bases, in that order; junction bases with no gene match: 11. From germline, CDR1 is SNHLY and CDR2 FYNNEI. CDR3 DNA: TGTGCCAGCAAAGGACTAGTGGTCGGGGATGAGCAGTTCTTC. Protein: CASKGLVVGDEQFF.

In its sample, this clone was seen once. The genes are TRBV27 and TRBJ1-5, with TRBD1 matching over 7 bases. Germline-derived CDR1 and CDR2 are MNHEY and SMNVEV (reference sequence). J lost 3 bases, V lost 4 bases, and 12 bases had no gene match. The length of the CDR3 is 17 residues. The DNA for the CDR3 is TGTGCCAGCAGTTCCCCCCCAGACAGGGTCGTCAATCAGCCCCAGCATTTT. This encodes CASSSPPDRVVNQPQHF.

To note about this clone: Other DNA sequences in this specimen translate into the identical CDR3. The chain joins TRBV28 to TRBJ2-5; TRBD2 agrees at 13 bases. Germline V CDR1 and CDR2: MDHEN, SYDVKM. This CDR3 comprises 16 residues. Trimming removed 5 bases from V and 4 bases from J; junction bases left unmatched: 7. The CDR3 nucleotides are TGTGCCAGCAGTCCTGGACTAGCGGGAGTGGGAGAGACCCAGTACTTC. Protein product: CASSPGLAGVGETQYF.

The rearrangement links TRBV28 to TRBJ2-7; TRBD1 agrees at 9 bases. The CDR3 spans 14 residues. Germline V CDR1 and CDR2: MDHEN, SYDVKM. The V and J ends lost 7 bases and 5 bases, in that order; junction bases with no gene match: 9. The CDR3 DNA is TGTGCCAGCAAACCGGGACAGGGTTTACACGAGCAGTACTTC. Translated, it gives CASKPGQGLHEQYF.

J is TRBJ2-1 and V is TRBV25-1; weak D call: TRBD1 (6 bases). Trimming took off 4 bases at V and 7 bases at J, with 14 bases between the two ends. Germline CDR1 is MGHDK and CDR2 is SYGVNS. CDR3 size: 14 residues. In nucleotides, the CDR3 is TGTGCCAGCAGTGGGGGGTGGCAGGGGAATGAGCAGTTCTTC. Translating gives CASSGGWQGNEQFF.

This clone was picked up one time. The rearrangement joins TRBV7-8 to TRBJ2-7, with D maybe TRBD1 (5 bases). The CDR3 totals 14 residues. The V and J ends lost 7 bases and 6 bases respectively, with 19 bases between them. Germline CDR1 SGHVS, CDR2 FQNEAQ. Written as DNA, the CDR3 is TGTGCCAGCACCCTCGGGCACCAAAGGGGCGAGCAGTACTTC. Amino acid sequence: CASTLGHQRGEQYF.

V is TRBV25-1 and J is TRBJ2-7, with D perhaps matching TRBD2 (7 bases). CDR1 and CDR2 from the germline V gene are MGHDK and SYGVNS. The V end was cut by 1 base, the J end by 3 bases, with 13 bases between. The CDR3 length is 15 residues. The CDR3 here is CASSESGGPVYEQYF. The CDR3 coding sequence is TGTGCCAGCAGTGAATCGGGGGGCCCAGTCTACGAGCAGTACTTC.

This clone was detected a few times. The chain employs TRBV27 and TRBJ1-1; the match to TRBD1 covers 9 bases. Germline V gene lookup returns CDR1 MNHEY and CDR2 SMNVEV (reference sequence). V lost 4 bases, J lost 1 base, and 4 bases stayed unmatched. This CDR3 has 15 residues. This CDR3 is CASSSGQGWNTEAFF. The CDR3 bases are TGTGCCAGCAGTTCGGGACAGGGATGGAACACTGAAGCTTTCTTT.

This clone was seen ten or more times. The chain carries TRBV21-1 and TRBJ2-5. TRBV21-1 is marked as a pseudogene. The CDR3 is made up of 14 amino acids. The CDR3 region is CASSKDRYQETQYF. The DNA of the CDR3 is TGTGCCAGCAGCAAGGATAGGTACCAAGAGACCCAGTACTTC.

The CDR3 protein is CASSIEGGTTYEQYF. CDR3 bases: TGTGCCAGTAGTATAGAGGGGGGGACAACCTACGAGCAGTACTTC. The V gene is TRBV19, the J gene TRBJ2-7; D possibly corresponds to TRBD2 (7 bases). Trimming removed 0 bases from V and 2 bases from J, with 11 bases in between. The CDR3 is 15 residues long. Germline CDR1 reads LNHDA; CDR2 reads SQIVND (reference sequence).

The chain couples TRBV28 to TRBJ1-5; no reliable D call. The germline V gene encodes CDR1 MDHEN and CDR2 SYDVKM. The CDR3 has 16 residues. The V and J ends lost 1 base and 0 bases respectively, with 10 bases between them. CDR3 nucleotide sequence: TGTGCCAGCAGTTTATCCGCCTGGTATAGCAATCAGCCCCAGCATTTT. Translated: CASSLSAWYSNQPQHF.

This clone was found a few times. This chain uses TRBV5-4 with TRBJ2-1, with D possibly being TRBD1 or TRBD2 (5 bases each). The CDR3 is made up of 14 amino acids. The V gene's germline CDR1 is SGHNT and CDR2 YYREEE (reference sequence). The germline V and J ends were trimmed by 7 bases and 9 bases, with 20 bases remaining between them. CDR3 DNA: TGTGCCAGCTACTTCTGGGGGAGCATGGGTGAGCAGTTCTTC. Amino acid sequence: CASYFWGSMGEQFF.

The chain joins TRBV2 to TRBJ2-1, with 8 bases matching TRBD1. V lost 9 bases and J lost 8; bases outside the gene matches: 9. In germline, CDR1 is SNHLY, CDR2 FYNNEI. This CDR3 spans 13 amino acids. DNA of the CDR3: TGTGCCAGTCCCGGACAGGGATTCGATGAGCAGTTCTTC. It specifies CASPGQGFDEQFF.

J is TRBJ1-2 and V is TRBV6-1; 7 bases map to TRBD1. The V and J ends lost 7 bases and 5 bases, in that order; junction bases with no gene match: 10. Germline CDR1 MNHNS, CDR2 SASEGT. This CDR3 is 14 amino acids long. CDR3 loop: CASTPGQAIYGYTF. The CDR3 DNA sequence: TGTGCCAGCACTCCCGGACAGGCAATATATGGCTACACCTTC.

V usage is TRBV12-2 and J usage is TRBJ1-2; the D segment call TRBD1 is taken from the table without a DNA check. TRBV12-2 is reported as a pseudogene. CDR3 length equals 13 residues. Written as DNA, the CDR3 is TGTGCAAGTCGCTTAGTATCAGGCCGCGGCTACACCTTC. Protein: CASRLVSGRGYTF.

The chain recombines TRBV29-1 with TRBJ2-7, with 8 nucleotides matching TRBD2. The trim removed 4 bases at V and 1 base at J, leaving 9 bases unmatched. This CDR3 is 15 amino acids long. Germline V CDR1 and CDR2: SQVTM, ANQGSEA. CDR3 loop: CSVGGFSGASYEQYF. CDR3 nucleotide sequence: TGCAGCGTTGGGGGGTTTAGCGGGGCGTCCTACGAGCAGTACTTC.

The rearrangement joins TRBV19 to TRBJ2-5, with TRBD2 matching 14 bases. The CDR3 extends over 16 amino acids. Germline CDR1 and CDR2: LNHDA and SQIVND (reference sequence). The ends lost 3 bases at V and 5 bases at J; junction bases unmatched: 5. CDR3 sequence: CASSILGTSGSETQYF. CDR3 nucleotide sequence: TGTGCCAGTAGTATCCTCGGGACTAGCGGGAGTGAGACCCAGTACTTC.

The chain links TRBV19 to TRBJ2-6; TRBD1 is a possible D gene (6 bases). The V gene's germline CDR1 is LNHDA and CDR2 SQIVND (reference sequence). V was shortened by 10 bases and J by 0 bases, with 13 bases between the two germline ends. The CDR3 runs 15 residues. CDR3 loop: CATYQTGSGANVLTF. The DNA for the CDR3 is TGTGCCACCTATCAGACAGGCTCTGGGGCCAACGTCCTGACTTTC.